This T cell receptor beta chain was profiled in a study of blood T cell repertoires in COVID-19. Study in general: Sites across the United States, Italy and Spain contributed samples from acute and convalescent COVID-19. Sources were T cells, B-cell-depleted T cells, or PBMCs; the material itself was cDNA or gDNA.

The authors' processing: Amplification with reference gene primers provided the estimates of nucleated cell counts. Profiling relied on immunoSEQ multiplex PCR, and the TCRdb table lists in-frame clones only, not all of them. V and J calls and clone size are as listed in that table; D and trimming were resolved from the DNA. The sample lists roughly 320,000 clones; around 87% were seen once. Germline values: CDR1 SQVTM, CDR2 ANQGSEA. CDR3 size: 11 residues. V was clipped by 6 bases and J by 9 bases, with 14 bases between them. The rearrangement joins TRBV29-1 to TRBJ1-1; D unclear. This receptor was identified in a man in his 70s with acute or convalescent COVID-19. The sample taken for sequencing was peripheral blood. The CDR3 DNA reads TGCAGCGTCCGAGGCCCCATTCAAGCTTTCTTT. Residues: CSVRGPIQAFF.